Following are 29 T cell receptor beta chains from one sample sequenced in a study of cytomegalovirus exposure and HLA in healthy donors. Method: immunoSEQ multiplex PCR; TCRdb's copy keeps in-frame clones and lacks some. This sample has roughly 300,000 clones; more than 75% occur once, and the top ten carry about 0.99%. Sequencing was performed on PBMCs. The receptors derive from a woman younger than 30 in good health and CMV-seronegative.

The V call is TRBV10-3, the J call TRBJ1-5, with a possible D match to TRBD1 (5 bases). Germline lookup yields CDR1 ENHRY and CDR2 SYGVKD. Trimming took 2 bases from V and 7 from J, leaving 12 bases between them. CDR3 size: 14 residues. CDR3 coding DNA: TGTGCCATCAGTGAGAGGGGAAGTGGGCAGCCCCAGCATTTT. Protein: CAISERGSGQPQHF.

This chain uses TRBV6-6 with TRBJ2-7; 7 bases agree with TRBD1. The CDR3 length is 16 residues. Germline CDR1 reads MNHNY; CDR2 reads SVGAGI (reference sequence). Trimming at V came to 0 bases and at J to 0 bases, leaving 5 bases not matched to a gene. The CDR3 reads CASSYSVTGSSYEQYF. CDR3 DNA: TGTGCCAGCAGTTACTCGGTGACAGGGAGCTCCTACGAGCAGTACTTC.

This clone was recorded once. The CDR3 DNA is TGTGCCAGCAGCCCGAAGGGACAGACCACCGGGGAGCTGTTTTTT. Translated: CASSPKGQTTGELFF. J is TRBJ2-2 and V is TRBV5-4; TRBD1 matches at 7 bases. CDR3 size: 15 residues. Germline V gene data show CDR1 as SGHNT and CDR2 as YYREEE (reference sequence). J lost 4 bases, V lost 4 bases, and 7 bases had no gene match.

This rearrangement joins TRBV7-8 to TRBJ2-7; D gene ambiguous. Trimming shortened V by 5 bases and J by 6 bases, and 11 bases separated the two germline ends. The CDR3 spans 12 residues. The germline CDR1 and CDR2 sequences are SGHVS and FQNEAQ. CDR3: CASSVWPGEQYF. DNA of the CDR3: TGTGCCAGCAGCGTTTGGCCGGGCGAGCAGTACTTC.

The V and J genes are TRBV27 and TRBJ2-7, with 10 bases that match TRBD1. CDR1 and CDR2 (germline): MNHEY, SMNVEV (reference sequence). V shed 3 bases, J shed 4 bases, and the junction held 3 bases outside the gene matches. The CDR3 covers 14 residues. The CDR3 region is CASSFRDRGYEQYF. The CDR3 DNA sequence: TGTGCCAGCAGTTTCCGGGACAGGGGTTACGAGCAGTACTTC.

The J gene is TRBJ2-5, the V gene TRBV5-1; perhaps TRBD1 as D (6 bases). Germline lookup yields CDR1 SGHRS and CDR2 YFSETQ. The CDR3 has 13 residues. The V end lost 4 bases, the J end lost 3 bases, and 10 bases lay between the germline ends. In nucleotides, the CDR3 is TGCGCCAGCAGCCCTGGACAGAAAGAGACCCAGTACTTC. Protein product: CASSPGQKETQYF.

In regard to this clone: The junction departs from the called germline gene at one end, perhaps through a read error. The V and J genes are TRBV20-1 and TRBJ1-1; D unclear. The CDR3 loop spans 10 amino acids. CDR1 is DFQATT and CDR2 is SNEGSKA in the germline V gene (reference sequence). The CDR3 sequence is CSAANAEAFF. CDR3 nucleotides: TGCAGTGCTGCGAACGCTGAAGCTTTCTTT.

V is TRBV18 and J is TRBJ1-2, with D perhaps matching TRBD1 (5 bases). The germline gives CDR1 KGHSH, CDR2 LQKENI. Deletions cut 0 bases from V and 5 bases from J, with 7 bases between. This CDR3 spans 13 amino acids. CDR3 bases: TGTGCCAGCTCACCACCGGGGGGGTATGGCTACACCTTC. Translating it yields CASSPPGGYGYTF.

In its sample, this clone was seen once. Written as DNA, the CDR3 is TGTGCCAGCAGCAGGGGGGGTTCAAGCACTGAAGCTTTCTTT. It yields the protein CASSRGGSSTEAFF. V and J are TRBV7-3 and TRBJ1-1; possible D gene TRBD1, 6 bases. Germline values: CDR1 SGHTA, CDR2 FQGTGA. V lost 5 bases to trimming and J lost 4 bases, with 14 bases between them. The CDR3 runs 14 residues.

The chain links TRBV28 to TRBJ1-4; TRBD1 aligns across 9 bases. Germline CDR1 reads MDHEN; CDR2 reads SYDVKM. CDR3 length: 17 residues. V shed 6 bases, J shed 4 bases, and the junction held 12 bases outside the gene matches. In DNA, the CDR3 is TGTGCCAGCAGACACCGGGACAGGGCTCCACTTAATGAAAAACTGTTTTTT. It is translated as CASRHRDRAPLNEKLFF.

V and J are TRBV28 and TRBJ2-1, with 7 bases identical to TRBD2. Germline V lookup: CDR1 MDHEN, CDR2 SYDVKM. With 1 base clipped from V and 12 bases from J, the junction kept 6 bases outside the gene matches. The CDR3 has 13 amino acids. CDR3 amino acids: CASSLSLADRQFF. CDR3 nucleotides: TGTGCCAGCAGTTTATCTCTAGCGGACCGGCAGTTCTTC.

The chain uses TRBV7-2 and TRBJ2-7; D is undetermined. Germline CDR1 is SGHTA and CDR2 is FQGNSA. V was shortened by 2 bases and J by 1 base, with 9 bases between the two germline ends. This CDR3 has 14 amino acids. The CDR3 bases are TGTGCCAGCAGCTTACAGGCTATATCCTACGAGCAGTACTTC. Translation: CASSLQAISYEQYF.

The chain uses TRBV11-3 and TRBJ1-2; 10 positions agree with TRBD1. Germline V gene data show CDR1 as SGHNT and CDR2 as YENEEA. The CDR3 covers 17 residues. Trimming cost V 0 bases and J 5 bases; bases outside gene matches: 9. CDR3 sequence reads: CASSLDSRQGAQYGYTF. The CDR3 DNA reads as TGTGCCAGCAGCTTAGATTCGAGACAGGGGGCGCAATATGGCTACACCTTC.

The chain joins TRBV5-4 to TRBJ2-7, with D tentatively TRBD2 (6 bases). Germline V lookup: CDR1 SGHNT, CDR2 YYREEE (reference sequence). Trimming removed 0 bases from V and 2 bases from J, with 24 bases in between. The CDR3 spans 19 residues. The CDR3 loop reads CASSLVASDTPLATYEQYF. The CDR3 DNA reads as TGTGCCAGCAGCTTGGTTGCTAGCGACACCCCCTTGGCGACCTACGAGCAGTACTTC.

The chain links TRBV5-3 to TRBJ2-1, with 14 nucleotides matching TRBD2. TRBV5-3 is placed among ORFs of uncertain function. The CDR3 has 16 amino acids. V trimming: 0 bases; J trimming: 9 bases; junction bases outside the gene matches: 5. CDR3 residues: CARSLAGLAGDPEQFF. CDR3 bases: TGTGCCAGAAGCTTGGCGGGACTAGCGGGAGATCCTGAGCAGTTCTTC.

The rearrangement joins TRBV19 to TRBJ2-3; 8 positions agree with TRBD1. Germline trimming cut 8 bases from V and 0 bases from J; bases unmatched to any gene: 10. Germline V gene sequence: CDR1 LNHDA, CDR2 SQIVND (reference sequence). The CDR3 has 16 residues. CDR3 nucleotides: TGTGCCAGTCACGACAGGTACAGGGGGAGCACAGATACGCAGTATTTT. Translation: CASHDRYRGSTDTQYF.

The rearrangement uses TRBV5-1 and TRBJ1-6, with unresolved D. The V end was cut by 0 bases, the J end by 13 bases, with 17 bases between. The CDR3 has 15 amino acids. The germline V gene encodes CDR1 SGHRS and CDR2 YFSETQ. The chain's CDR3 is CASSLARAGYGPLHF. In nucleotides, the CDR3 is TGCGCCAGCAGCTTGGCCCGAGCGGGGTACGGGCCCCTCCACTTT.

The chain is built from TRBV6-5 and TRBJ2-7; 13 positions agree with TRBD2. CDR1 is MNHEY and CDR2 is SVGAGI in the germline V gene. The V and J ends lost 6 bases and 6 bases, in that order; junction bases with no gene match: 5. There are 14 residues in the CDR3. CDR3 coding DNA: TGTGCCAGCAGGGGGACTAGCGGGACTGTCGAGCAGTACTTC. It is translated as CASRGTSGTVEQYF.

The table lists this clone with a few counts. The J gene is TRBJ1-6, the V gene TRBV9; 8 bases map to TRBD1. V trimming: 2 bases; J trimming: 10 bases; junction bases outside the gene matches: 8. This CDR3 contains 15 residues. Per germline, CDR1 SGDLS and CDR2 YYNGEE. The CDR3 loop is CASSVGTTGDSPLHF. Written as DNA, the CDR3 is TGTGCCAGCAGCGTCGGGACGACAGGGGACTCACCCCTCCACTTT.

In this sample, this clone turned up once. The chain links TRBV7-8 to TRBJ2-7; D might be TRBD1 (6 bases). Germline V CDR1 and CDR2: SGHVS, FQNEAQ. The CDR3 is made up of 18 amino acids. Trimming shortened V by 7 bases and J by 1 base, and 26 bases separated the two germline ends. DNA of the CDR3: TGTGCCAGCACCGTTCTACAGGGCCGCCCTCACAAATCCTACGAGCAGTACTTC. Translation: CASTVLQGRPHKSYEQYF.

The rearrangement joins TRBV25-1 to TRBJ2-3; D gene ambiguous. V lost 1 base to trimming and J lost 5 bases, with 10 bases between them. From germline, CDR1 is MGHDK and CDR2 SYGVNS. This CDR3 comprises 14 residues. The CDR3 loop is CASSELSSRDTQYF. CDR3 nucleotide sequence: TGTGCCAGCAGTGAATTGTCTAGTAGAGATACGCAGTATTTT.

The chain joins TRBV6-6 to TRBJ1-5; TRBD1 might be the D (5 bases). The length of the CDR3 is 14 residues. Germline V gene data show CDR1 as MNHNY and CDR2 as SVGAGI (reference sequence). Trimming left V 7 bases short and J 1 base short, with 11 bases between. DNA for the CDR3: TGTGCCAGCACCCCCGACAGAAGCAATCAGCCCCAGCATTTT. Translated, it gives CASTPDRSNQPQHF.

The rearrangement links TRBV6-1 to TRBJ2-2; D is unclear. Trimming shortened V by 4 bases and J by 3 bases, and 3 bases separated the two germline ends. Germline V lookup: CDR1 MNHNS, CDR2 SASEGT. The CDR3 has 12 residues. CDR3 in DNA: TGTGCCAGCAGTGGGCACACCGGGGAGCTGTTTTTT. This encodes CASSGHTGELFF.

The V call is TRBV9, the J call TRBJ2-2; TRBD1 aligns across 8 bases. CDR1 and CDR2 (germline): SGDLS, YYNGEE. The junction had 5 bases not matched to a gene; V was cut back by 0 bases and J by 4 bases. The CDR3 spans 16 residues. CDR3 sequence reads: CASSVGAGGTTGELFF. DNA for the CDR3: TGTGCCAGCAGCGTAGGGGCAGGGGGCACCACCGGGGAGCTGTTTTTT.

V and J are TRBV2 and TRBJ2-1, with D tentatively TRBD1 (5 bases). The germline CDR1 and CDR2 sequences are SNHLY and FYNNEI. V was cut by 6 bases and J by 8 bases, with 14 bases left in between. The CDR3 extends over 13 amino acids. CDR3 coding DNA: TGTGCCAGCAGCTTGGGGCTCCCAGATGAGCAGTTCTTC. Translating gives CASSLGLPDEQFF.

J is TRBJ2-2 and V is TRBV7-9; the match to TRBD2 covers 11 bases. J gave up 5 bases and V 6 bases, and 8 bases lay outside the gene matches. The CDR3 is 16 amino acids. Germline V gene data show CDR1 as SEHNR and CDR2 as FQNEAQ (reference sequence). The CDR3 loop is CASRTRLAGLTGELFF. DNA for the CDR3: TGTGCCAGCAGGACTAGACTAGCGGGACTGACCGGGGAGCTGTTTTTT. Full variable domain (outside the CDR3, taken from reference TRBV7-9 and TRBJ2-2): DTGVSQNPRHKITKRGQNVTFRCDPISEHNRLYWYRQTLGQGPEFLTYFQNEAQLEKSRLLSDRFSAERPKGSFSTLEIQRTEQGDSAMYLCASRTRLAGLTGELFFGEGSRLTVL.

The chain carries TRBV5-1 and TRBJ2-3; 9 bases agree with TRBD1. Trimming at V came to 4 bases and at J to 4 bases, leaving 4 bases not matched to a gene. The CDR3 loop spans 14 amino acids. Germline lookup yields CDR1 SGHRS and CDR2 YFSETQ. The CDR3 nucleotides are TGCGCCAGCAGCGAGGGGACAGGGTCAGATACGCAGTATTTT. This encodes CASSEGTGSDTQYF.

This sequence joins TRBV5-5 and TRBJ2-7; D might be TRBD1 (8 bases). With 4 bases removed from V and 2 bases from J, the gap between germline ends came to 25 bases. The CDR3 has 18 residues. Germline values: CDR1 SGHKS, CDR2 YYEKEE (reference sequence). The CDR3 region has the DNA TGTGCCAGCAGCCCGATTGTAAGTCGGACAGGGACTACCTACGAGCAGTACTTC. It codes for CASSPIVSRTGTTYEQYF.

The chain carries TRBV19 and TRBJ2-1; TRBD2 might be the D (5 bases). This CDR3 comprises 13 residues. Trimming cost V 5 bases and J 4 bases, with 9 bases left between them. Germline assignment: CDR1 LNHDA and CDR2 SQIVND (reference sequence). The CDR3 protein is CASSPRGYNEQFF. CDR3 coding DNA: TGTGCCAGTAGTCCTCGAGGGTACAATGAGCAGTTCTTC.